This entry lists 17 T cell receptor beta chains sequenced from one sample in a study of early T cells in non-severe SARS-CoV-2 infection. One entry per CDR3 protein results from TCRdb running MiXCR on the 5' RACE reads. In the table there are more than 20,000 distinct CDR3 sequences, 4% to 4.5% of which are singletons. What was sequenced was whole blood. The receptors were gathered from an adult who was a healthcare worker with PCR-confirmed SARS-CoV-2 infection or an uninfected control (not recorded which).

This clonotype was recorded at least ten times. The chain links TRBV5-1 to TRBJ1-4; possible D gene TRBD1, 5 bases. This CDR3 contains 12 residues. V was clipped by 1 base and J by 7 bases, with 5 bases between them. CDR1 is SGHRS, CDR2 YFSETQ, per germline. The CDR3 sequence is CASSLRGEKLFF. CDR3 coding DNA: TGCGCCAGCAGCTTGAGGGGTGAAAAACTGTTTTTT.

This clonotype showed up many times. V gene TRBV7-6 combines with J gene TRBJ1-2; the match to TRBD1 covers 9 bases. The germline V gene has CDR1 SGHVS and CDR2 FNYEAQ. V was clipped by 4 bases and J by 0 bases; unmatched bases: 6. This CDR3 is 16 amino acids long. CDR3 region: CASSSGQGPSNYGYTF. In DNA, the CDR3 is TGTGCCAGCAGCTCCGGACAGGGGCCCTCTAACTATGGCTACACCTTC.

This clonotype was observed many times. The CDR3 sequence is CASSATRLQETQYF. Here the CDR3 DNA reads TGTGCCAGCAGTGCCACCAGGCTCCAAGAGACCCAGTACTTC. The chain combines TRBV6-1 with TRBJ2-5, with D hard to call. The V end lost 4 bases, the J end lost 1 base, and 10 bases lay between the germline ends. Germline lookup yields CDR1 MNHNS and CDR2 SASEGT. The CDR3 contains 14 residues.

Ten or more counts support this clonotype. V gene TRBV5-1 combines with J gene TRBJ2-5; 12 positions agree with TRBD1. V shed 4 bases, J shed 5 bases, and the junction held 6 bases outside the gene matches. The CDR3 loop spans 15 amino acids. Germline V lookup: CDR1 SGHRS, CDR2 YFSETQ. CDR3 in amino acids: CASSGGTGGRETQYF. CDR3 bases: TGCGCCAGCAGCGGAGGGACAGGGGGCAGGGAGACCCAGTACTTC.

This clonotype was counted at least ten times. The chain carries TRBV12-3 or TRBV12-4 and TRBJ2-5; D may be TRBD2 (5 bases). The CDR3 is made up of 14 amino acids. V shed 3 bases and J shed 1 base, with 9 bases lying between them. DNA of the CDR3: TGTGCCAGCAGTTTTTCGAGGGTCCAAGAGACCCAGTACTTC. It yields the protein CASSFSRVQETQYF.

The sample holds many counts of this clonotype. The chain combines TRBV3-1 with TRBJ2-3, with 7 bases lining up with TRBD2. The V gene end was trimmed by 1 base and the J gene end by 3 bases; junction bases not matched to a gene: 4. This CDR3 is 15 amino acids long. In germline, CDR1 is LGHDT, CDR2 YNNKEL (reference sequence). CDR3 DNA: TGTGCCAGCAGCCAAGGGGACTATCGGACAGATACGCAGTATTTT. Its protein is CASSQGDYRTDTQYF.

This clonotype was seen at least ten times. The CDR3 nucleotides are TGTGCCAGCAGCCTAACCCTCAATGAGCAGTTCTTC. Its translation: CASSLTLNEQFF. This chain connects TRBV7-9 to TRBJ2-1; no reliable D call. CDR1 and CDR2 from the germline V gene are SEHNR and FQNEAQ (reference sequence). This CDR3 spans 12 amino acids. Trimming cost V 5 bases and J 6 bases, with 8 bases left between them.

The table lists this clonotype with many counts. The CDR3 protein is CASSDYEQYF. Here the CDR3 DNA reads TGTGCCAGCAGTGACTACGAGCAGTACTTC. The chain joins TRBV25-1 to TRBJ2-7; D is unclear. Germline CDR1 reads MGHDK; CDR2 reads SYGVNS. Trimming shortened V by 3 bases and J by 3 bases, and 0 bases separated the two germline ends. The CDR3 loop spans 10 amino acids.

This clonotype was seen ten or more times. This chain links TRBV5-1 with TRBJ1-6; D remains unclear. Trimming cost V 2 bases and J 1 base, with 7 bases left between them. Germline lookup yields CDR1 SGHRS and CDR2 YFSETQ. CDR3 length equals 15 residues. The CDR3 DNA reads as TGCGCCAGCAGCTTTGAGGGATCCTATAATTCACCCCTCCACTTT. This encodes CASSFEGSYNSPLHF.

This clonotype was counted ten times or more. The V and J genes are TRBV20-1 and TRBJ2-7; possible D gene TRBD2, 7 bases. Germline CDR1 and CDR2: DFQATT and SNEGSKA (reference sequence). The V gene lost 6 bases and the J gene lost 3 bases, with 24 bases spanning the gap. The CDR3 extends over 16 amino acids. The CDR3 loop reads CSAGGARGADIYEQYF. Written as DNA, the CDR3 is TGCAGTGCCGGAGGGGCCCGGGGGGCGGATATCTACGAGCAGTACTTC.

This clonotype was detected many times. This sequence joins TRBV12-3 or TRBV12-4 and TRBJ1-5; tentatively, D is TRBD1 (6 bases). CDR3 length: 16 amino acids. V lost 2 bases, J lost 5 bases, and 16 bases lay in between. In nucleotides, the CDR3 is TGTGCCAGCAGTTTAAGTTTCCGGGCAGGGGATCAGCCCCAGCATTTT. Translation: CASSLSFRAGDQPQHF.

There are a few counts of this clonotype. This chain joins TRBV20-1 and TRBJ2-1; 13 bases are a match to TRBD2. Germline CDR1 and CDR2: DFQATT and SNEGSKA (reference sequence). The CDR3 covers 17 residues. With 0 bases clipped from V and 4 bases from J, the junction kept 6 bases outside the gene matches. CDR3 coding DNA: TGCAGTGCTAGAGACCCCGGGACTAGCGGGGAATACAATGAGCAGTTCTTC. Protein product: CSARDPGTSGEYNEQFF.

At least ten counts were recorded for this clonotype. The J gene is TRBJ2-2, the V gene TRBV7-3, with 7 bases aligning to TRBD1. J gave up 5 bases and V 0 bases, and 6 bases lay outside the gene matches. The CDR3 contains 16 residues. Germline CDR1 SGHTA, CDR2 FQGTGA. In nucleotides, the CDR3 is TGTGCCAGCAGCTTAACAGGGGGCGACCGGACCGGGGAGCTGTTTTTT. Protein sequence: CASSLTGGDRTGELFF. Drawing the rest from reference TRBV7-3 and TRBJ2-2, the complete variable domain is GAGVSQTPSNKVTEKGKYVELRCDPISGHTALYWYRQSLGQGPEFLIYFQGTGAADDSGLPNDRFFAVRPEGSVSTLKIQRTERGDSAVYLCASSLTGGDRTGELFFGEGSRLTVL.

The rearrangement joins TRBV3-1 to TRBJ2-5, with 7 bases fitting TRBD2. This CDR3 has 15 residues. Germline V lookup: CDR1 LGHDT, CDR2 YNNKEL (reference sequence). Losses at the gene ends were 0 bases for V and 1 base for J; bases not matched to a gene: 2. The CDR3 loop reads CASSQDGGSQETQYF. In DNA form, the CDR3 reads TGTGCCAGCAGCCAAGATGGCGGGAGCCAAGAGACCCAGTACTTC.

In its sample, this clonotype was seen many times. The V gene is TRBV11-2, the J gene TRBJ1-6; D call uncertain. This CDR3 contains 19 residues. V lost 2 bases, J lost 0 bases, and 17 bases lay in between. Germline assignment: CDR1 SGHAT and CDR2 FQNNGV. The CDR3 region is CASSLLGSTSFSYNSPLHF. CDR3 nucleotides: TGTGCCAGCAGCTTATTGGGCAGCACCTCCTTCTCCTATAATTCACCCCTCCACTTT.

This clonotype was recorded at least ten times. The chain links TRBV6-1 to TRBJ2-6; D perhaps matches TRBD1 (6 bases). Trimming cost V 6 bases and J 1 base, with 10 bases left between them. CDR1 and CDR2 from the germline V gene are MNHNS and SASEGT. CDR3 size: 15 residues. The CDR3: CASRPQGSGANVLTF. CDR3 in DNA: TGTGCCAGCAGACCACAGGGTTCTGGGGCCAACGTCCTGACTTTC.

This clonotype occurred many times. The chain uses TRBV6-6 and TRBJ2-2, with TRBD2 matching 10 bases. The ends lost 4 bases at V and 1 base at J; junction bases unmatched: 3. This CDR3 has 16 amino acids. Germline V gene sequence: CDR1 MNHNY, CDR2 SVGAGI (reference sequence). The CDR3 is CASSSSSGGNTGELFF. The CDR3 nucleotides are TGTGCCAGCAGTTCGTCTAGCGGGGGGAACACCGGGGAGCTGTTTTTT.